These T cell receptor beta chains were read from a single sample in a study of T cell responses to AZD1222 COVID-19 vaccine. Generated by immunoSEQ multiplex PCR, the TCRdb table keeps only in-frame clones and is missing some. The sample comprises some 99,000 clones, around 87% of which are singletons, and roughly 4.3% rests with the top ten. Sequenced material: peripheral blood, taken 28 days after the second AZD1222 dose. The source of these receptors is an adult who received the AZD1222 COVID-19 vaccine. Both conserved end residues are part of each CDR3. Fields, in order: D gene, clone size, V gene, CDR3 length, J gene, CDR3 protein, CDR3 DNA. A D gene is named only where the DNA matches it firmly. Clone size appears in some rows only: once, few, many, or a class for an expanded clone.

>NA|NA|TRBV7-2|19|TRBJ1-1
CASSLSPPGAAQPNTEAFF
TGTGCCAGCAGCTTAAGTCCCCCAGGGGCCGCACAACCGAACACTGAAGCTTTCTTT
>NA|NA|TRBV7-9|11|TRBJ1-2
CASSSLDGYTF
TGTGCCAGCAGCTCACTTGATGGCTACACCTTC
>NA|NA|TRBV4-2|17|TRBJ2-3
CASSQNPVGLITDTQYF
TGTGCCAGCAGCCAAAATCCCGTGGGACTCATCACAGATACGCAGTATTTT
>NA|NA|TRBV6-6|15|TRBJ2-1
CASSRGTVPYNEQFF
TGTGCCAGCAGCCGTGGGACGGTCCCCTACAATGAGCAGTTCTTC
>NA|NA|TRBV30|15|TRBJ1-1
CACSTQGREVAEAFF
TGTGCCTGCTCCACACAGGGCAGGGAAGTAGCTGAAGCTTTCTTT
>NA|NA|TRBV11-2|14|TRBJ2-5
CASSQPMGVETQYF
TGTGCCAGCAGCCAACCGATGGGGGTAGAGACCCAGTACTTC
>NA|NA|TRBV18|13|TRBJ2-3
CASSPPSTDTQYF
TGTGCCAGCTCACCACCCAGCACAGATACGCAGTATTTT
>TRBD2|NA|TRBV27|16|TRBJ2-1
CASSFGAGLAGNEQFF
TGTGCCAGCAGTTTCGGAGCGGGACTAGCGGGAAATGAGCAGTTCTTC
>NA|NA|TRBV30|12|TRBJ2-5
CAWSWIGETQYF
TGTGCCTGGAGTTGGATAGGGGAGACCCAGTACTTC
>TRBD2|NA|TRBV18|15|TRBJ2-1
CASSPPAGGLHEQFF
TGTGCCAGCTCACCACCTGCGGGAGGGTTACATGAGCAGTTCTTC
>TRBD1|NA|TRBV27|14|TRBJ1-6
CASSFEGARSPLHF
TGTGCCAGCAGTTTTGAGGGGGCGAGATCACCCCTCCACTTT
>NA|NA|TRBV7-6|15|TRBJ2-1
CASSPWGNTDNEQFF
TGTGCCAGCAGCCCGTGGGGGAACACCGACAATGAGCAGTTCTTC
>NA|NA|TRBV5-1|14|TRBJ1-5
CASSLEVGNQPQHF
TGCGCCAGCAGCTTGGAGGTAGGCAATCAGCCCCAGCATTTT
>TRBD1|NA|TRBV7-3|15|TRBJ2-3
CASSPRQGSADTQYF
TGTGCCAGCAGCCCCCGACAGGGAAGCGCGGATACGCAGTATTTT
>TRBD1|NA|TRBV6-4|13|TRBJ1-1
CASSANRGSEAFF
TGTGCCAGCAGTGCAAACAGGGGTAGTGAAGCTTTCTTT
>TRBD1|NA|TRBV5-5|17|TRBJ1-1
CASSSIFRDRVVIRAFF
TGTGCCAGCAGCTCGATTTTCCGGGACAGGGTAGTAATTAGAGCTTTCTTT
>NA|NA|TRBV6-5|15|TRBJ1-1
CASSLQVQADTEAFF
TGTGCCAGCAGTTTACAGGTGCAGGCGGACACTGAAGCTTTCTTT
>TRBD1|NA|TRBV7-2|13|TRBJ1-5
CASSFDRDQPQHF
TGTGCCAGCAGCTTCGACAGGGACCAGCCCCAGCATTTT
>NA|NA|TRBV25-1|18|TRBJ1-5
CASSGTAYSFRSNQPQHF
TGTGCCAGCAGTGGGACAGCCTACTCCTTTCGTAGCAATCAGCCCCAGCATTTT
>NA|NA|TRBV19|14|TRBJ1-5
CASSLTVGPQPQHF
TGTGCCAGTAGTCTAACAGTAGGGCCTCAGCCCCAGCATTTT
>NA|NA|TRBV5-1|15|TRBJ2-1
CASSDKTGRYNEQFF
TGCGCCAGCAGTGACAAGACGGGTCGCTACAATGAGCAGTTCTTC
>NA|once|TRBV18|16|TRBJ1-2
CASSPPGTSGLYGYTF
TGTGCCAGCTCACCACCGGGGACTTCGGGCCTTTATGGCTACACCTTC
>NA|NA|TRBV30|13|TRBJ1-5
CALALQGNQPQHF
TGTGCCCTCGCTTTACAGGGCAATCAGCCCCAGCATTTT
>TRBD2|NA|TRBV6-2/TRBV6-3|13|TRBJ2-5
CASSQAGWETQYF
TGTGCCAGCAGTCAAGCGGGATGGGAGACCCAGTACTTC
>NA|NA|TRBV29-1|18|TRBJ1-1
CSVDRYVGQGFMNTEAFF
TGCAGCGTTGATCGTTATGTTGGGCAGGGCTTCATGAACACTGAAGCTTTCTTT
>TRBD1|NA|TRBV27|14|TRBJ1-3
CASSGRQGVDTIYF
TGTGCCAGCAGTGGGCGACAGGGGGTCGACACCATATATTTT
>NA|NA|TRBV12-3/TRBV12-4|13|TRBJ1-3
CASVLWSGNTIYF
TGTGCCAGCGTTTTATGGTCTGGAAACACCATATATTTT
>NA|NA|TRBV5-6|11|TRBJ2-3
CASSYGDTQYF
TGTGCCAGCAGCTACGGAGATACGCAGTATTTT
>NA|NA|TRBV19|14|TRBJ2-3
CASSIWGSTDTQYF
TGTGCCAGTAGTATCTGGGGGAGCACAGATACGCAGTATTTT
>NA|NA|TRBV7-9|14|TRBJ2-7
CASSTWDLIYEQYF
TGTGCCAGCAGCACTTGGGACTTGATCTACGAGCAGTACTTC
>NA|NA|TRBV12-3/TRBV12-4|12|TRBJ2-2
CASSQRSGELFF
TGTGCCAGCAGCCAGAGGAGCGGGGAGCTGTTTTTT
>TRBD1|NA|TRBV6-6|15|TRBJ1-2
CASSQYRTGGYGYTF
TGTGCCAGCAGTCAATATAGGACAGGGGGGTATGGCTACACCTTC
>NA|NA|TRBV5-5|15|TRBJ1-1
CASTLKRAENTEAFF
TGTGCCAGCACCCTCAAACGGGCGGAGAACACTGAAGCTTTCTTT
>NA|NA|TRBV6-5|13|TRBJ1-5
CASSYQGDQPQHF
TGTGCCAGCAGTTATCAGGGTGATCAGCCCCAGCATTTT
>NA|NA|TRBV4-2|15|TRBJ1-5
CASSQSHSSNQPQHF
TGTGCCAGCAGCCAGTCCCATAGTAGCAATCAGCCCCAGCATTTT
>TRBD2|NA|TRBV7-2|19|TRBJ2-1
CASSSGPRPLAGGPSEQFF
TGTGCCAGCAGCTCAGGCCCTCGGCCCCTAGCGGGAGGGCCGAGTGAGCAGTTCTTC
>TRBD1|few|TRBV11-2|15|TRBJ1-2
CASSSRTGGNYGYTF
TGTGCCAGCAGCTCCCGGACAGGGGGTAACTATGGCTACACCTTC
>NA|NA|TRBV7-9|13|TRBJ1-6
CASSQGWNSPLHF
TGTGCCAGCAGTCAGGGTTGGAATTCACCCCTCCACTTT
>NA|NA|TRBV5-4|12|TRBJ1-1
CASSFQGTEAFF
TGTGCCAGCAGCTTCCAGGGCACTGAAGCTTTCTTT
>TRBD1|NA|TRBV6-5|14|TRBJ2-7
CASEWPGQIYEQYF
TGTGCCTCAGAGTGGCCGGGACAGATCTACGAGCAGTACTTC